Included here is one T cell receptor beta chain sequence, with context. Antigen specificity is unknown. One entry per CDR3 protein, called by TCRdb with MiXCR from the RACE reads. The sample holds about 54,000 distinct CDR3 sequences, about 10% seen once. Trimming took off 5 bases at V and 5 bases at J, with 10 bases between the two ends. The CDR3 has 13 residues. Germline CDR1 SGHTA, CDR2 FQGNSA. This sample was included in a study of human T cells and chemical hapten exposure. Study as a whole: Patch testing was performed with 0.01% DPC on the upper back, with reading at 6 days. Findings and caveats of the study: Expanded TCRs showed more large CDR3 clusters than pre-sensitization or healthy control sets.

Documented time point: patch test 2, 6 weeks after DPC sensitization. Sample treatment: therapeutic diphenylcyclopropenone sensitization with weekly scalp DPC. The J gene is TRBJ2-1, the V gene TRBV7-2, with TRBD1 as a possible D gene (6 bases). This receptor was obtained from a woman aged 45 to 65 with alopecia areata. Some clones in this sample may be carry-over from other donors' samples. The input for sequencing was whole blood, taken in connection with sensitization to the hapten diphenylcyclopropenone (DPC). For the CDR3, the DNA is TGTGCCAGCAGCCCCGACAGGAACAATGAGCAGTTCTTC. This encodes CASSPDRNNEQFF.